Here is one T cell receptor beta chain with its context. The antigen is unknown. 5'RACE with constant-segment primers yielded barcoded, UMI-tagged TCR alpha and TCR beta cDNA libraries. TCRdb itself ran the 5' RACE reads through MiXCR, one entry per CDR3 protein. The sample lists some 250,000 distinct CDR3 sequences, approximately 19% occurring once. This specimen belongs to a study of T-cell memory formation after mild COVID-19. Study overall: Largely, TCR clusters stayed within a single donor. Study outcomes and limitations: Nothing confirmed that second-wave clones peaking on day 37 were specific for SARS-CoV-2. That cross-reactive memory joined was suggested by some responding clones appearing in pre-infection memory.

Germline CDR1 and CDR2: MNHEY and SVGEGT. Germline trimming cut 6 bases from V and 10 bases from J; bases unmatched to any gene: 9. This CDR3 spans 14 amino acids. This TCR was sampled from a man younger than 30 who had mild COVID-19 (a few samples of this study predate the infection). Cell type and time point are not known. J is TRBJ2-1 and V is TRBV6-2 or TRBV6-3, with 10 bases fitting TRBD2. The sequenced sample was PBMCs or a T cell subset sorted from them (not recorded which). The CDR3 sequence: CASSSSGGAWEQFF. CDR3 DNA sequence: TGTGCCAGCAGCTCAAGCGGGGGGGCGTGGGAGCAGTTCTTC.